Listed here are 13 T cell receptor beta chains from one sample, sequenced in a study of Ad26.COV2.S vaccination and SARS-CoV-2 variants. Assay used: immunoSEQ multiplex PCR; TCRdb lists only in-frame clones, some missing. The data contain about 400,000 clones, 88% of them singletons. Stated treatment: approximately 18 received Ad26.COV2.S at low or high dose, single or two shots; several received placebo; per-sample allocation not given. Collection of samples fell on day 63 after the first vaccine or placebo injection. Source: peripheral blood, taken in a trial of Ad26.COV2.S vaccine versus placebo. These TCRs come from a person aged 18-65 years who received the Ad26.COV2.S COVID-19 vaccine or a placebo.

The chain joins TRBV29-1 to TRBJ1-3, with D hard to call. Trimming removed 3 bases from V and 9 bases from J, with 9 bases in between. Germline V gives CDR1 SQVTM, CDR2 ANQGSEA. The CDR3 contains 11 residues. CDR3 protein: CSVELGRTIYF. The CDR3, as DNA: TGCAGCGTTGAGTTGGGTCGCACCATATATTTT.

This chain joins TRBV7-2 and TRBJ2-3, with 8 bases aligning to TRBD2. This CDR3 region has 14 residues. With 5 bases clipped from V and 5 bases from J, the junction kept 6 bases outside the gene matches. CDR1 is SGHTA, CDR2 FQGNSA, per germline. The CDR3 region is CASSLGGAVDTQYF. DNA of the CDR3: TGTGCCAGCAGCCTCGGGGGGGCCGTAGATACGCAGTATTTT.

This rearrangement joins TRBV6-6 to TRBJ1-4; maybe TRBD1 (5 bases). The germline gives CDR1 MNHNY, CDR2 SVGAGI (reference sequence). CDR3 length: 14 residues. V shed 6 bases and J shed 4 bases, with 12 bases lying between them. The CDR3, as DNA: TGTGCCAGCAGCCAGGGCCATAATAATGAAAAACTGTTTTTT. Amino acid sequence: CASSQGHNNEKLFF.

The chain has TRBV28 and TRBJ2-7; 11 bases map to TRBD1. Germline CDR1 MDHEN, CDR2 SYDVKM. The CDR3 sequence is 15 residues long. The V and J ends lost 5 bases and 4 bases, in that order; junction bases with no gene match: 7. The chain's CDR3 is CASSRSRDRGYEQYF. Here the CDR3 DNA reads TGTGCCAGCAGTCGAAGCCGGGACAGGGGGTACGAGCAGTACTTC. Full variable domain (outside the CDR3, taken from reference TRBV28 and TRBJ2-7): DVKVTQSSRYLVKRTGEKVFLECVQDMDHENMFWYRQDPGLGLRLIYFSYDVKMKEKGDIPEGYSVSREKKERFSLILESASTNQTSMYLCASSRSRDRGYEQYFGPGTRLTVT.

This clone was observed many times. V and J are TRBV5-1 and TRBJ1-4, with a possible D match to TRBD1 (5 bases). V gave up 4 bases and J gave up 5 bases, with 9 bases separating them. The CDR3 runs 13 residues. The V gene's germline CDR1 is SGHRS and CDR2 YFSETQ. In DNA form, the CDR3 reads TGCGCCAGCAGCATGGGGGGGAATGAAAAACTGTTTTTT. This codes for CASSMGGNEKLFF. The whole variable domain, filled in from reference TRBV5-1 and TRBJ1-4, reads KAGVTQTPRYLIKTRGQQVTLSCSPISGHRSVSWYQQTPGQGLQFLFEYFSETQRNKGNFPGRFSGRQFSNSRSEMNVSTLELGDSALYLCASSMGGNEKLFFGSGTQLSVL.

This clone was recorded only once. The rearrangement uses TRBV5-4 and TRBJ2-1, with 12 bases aligning to TRBD2. V was pared by 4 bases and J by 6 bases, with 17 bases of the junction left unmatched. Germline V gene sequence: CDR1 SGHNT, CDR2 YYREEE (reference sequence). This CDR3 is 19 amino acids long. The CDR3 DNA sequence: TGTGCCAGCAGCCGGGAGGGGACTAGCGGGCCTCGGGCTATCAATGAGCAGTTCTTC. Translation gives CASSREGTSGPRAINEQFF.

This chain uses TRBV27 with TRBJ2-7; 8 bases are shared with TRBD1. The germline V gene encodes CDR1 MNHEY and CDR2 SMNVEV (reference sequence). The junction had 8 bases not matched to a gene; V was cut back by 5 bases and J by 2 bases. This CDR3 comprises 15 residues. The CDR3 spells CASSPRRDRTYEQYF. The DNA for the CDR3 is TGTGCCAGCAGTCCCCGACGGGACAGGACCTACGAGCAGTACTTC.

As regards this clone: This sample includes further DNA sequences coding for the same CDR3. This rearrangement joins TRBV7-2 to TRBJ1-1; TRBD1 matches at 9 bases. The V gene end was trimmed by 5 bases and the J gene end by 0 bases; junction bases not matched to a gene: 4. Germline V gives CDR1 SGHTA, CDR2 FQGNSA. The CDR3 loop spans 15 amino acids. CDR3 nucleotide sequence: TGTGCCAGCAGCGAGAGGACAGGGGTGAACACTGAAGCTTTCTTT. Its translation is CASSERTGVNTEAFF.

The V gene is TRBV6-5, the J gene TRBJ2-7; 7 bases agree with TRBD1. V gave up 3 bases and J gave up 0 bases; unmatched junction bases: 5. The CDR3 extends over 15 amino acids. CDR1 MNHEY and CDR2 SVGAGI come from the germline V gene. The CDR3 DNA follows: TGTGCCAGCAGTTATAGGGACAGACCCTCCTACGAGCAGTACTTC. It codes for CASSYRDRPSYEQYF.

V gene TRBV9 combines with J gene TRBJ2-7; tentatively, D is TRBD1 (7 bases). The CDR3 is made up of 15 amino acids. CDR1 SGDLS and CDR2 YYNGEE come from the germline V gene. The ends were cut back, 3 bases at V and 4 bases at J, with 17 bases in the middle. CDR3: CASSAGAGGGYEQYF. DNA for the CDR3: TGTGCCAGCAGCGCCGGAGCAGGGGGAGGATACGAGCAGTACTTC.

The V call is TRBV10-3, the J call TRBJ2-4, with D perhaps TRBD2 (6 bases). Germline V CDR1 and CDR2: ENHRY, SYGVKD. This CDR3 region has 15 residues. Deletions cut 3 bases from V and 5 bases from J, with 14 bases between. The CDR3 DNA follows: TGTGCCATCAGTGACGGGGGTCAGGGCCAAAACATTCAGTACTTC. Protein: CAISDGGQGQNIQYF.

With regard to this clone: The junction differs from germline at one of its ends, possibly a read error. The gene calls are TRBV5-1 and TRBJ2-1; D tentatively reads TRBD1 or TRBD2 (5 bases each). The CDR3 consists of 13 residues. The germline V gene has CDR1 SGHRS and CDR2 YFSETQ. The CDR3 here is CASSLVGGEGPVF. The CDR3 DNA sequence: TGCGCCAGCAGCTTGGTAGGCGGAGAGGGGCCGGTCTTC.

The chain couples TRBV30 to TRBJ2-5; D is ambiguous. There are 15 residues in the CDR3. Trimming took 2 bases from V and 0 from J, leaving 13 bases between them. CDR1 and CDR2 from the germline V gene are GTSNPN and SVGIG (reference sequence). CDR3 in DNA: TGTGCCTGGAGTCTTGGGGATAAGTACCAAGAGACCCAGTACTTC. Translated, it gives CAWSLGDKYQETQYF.